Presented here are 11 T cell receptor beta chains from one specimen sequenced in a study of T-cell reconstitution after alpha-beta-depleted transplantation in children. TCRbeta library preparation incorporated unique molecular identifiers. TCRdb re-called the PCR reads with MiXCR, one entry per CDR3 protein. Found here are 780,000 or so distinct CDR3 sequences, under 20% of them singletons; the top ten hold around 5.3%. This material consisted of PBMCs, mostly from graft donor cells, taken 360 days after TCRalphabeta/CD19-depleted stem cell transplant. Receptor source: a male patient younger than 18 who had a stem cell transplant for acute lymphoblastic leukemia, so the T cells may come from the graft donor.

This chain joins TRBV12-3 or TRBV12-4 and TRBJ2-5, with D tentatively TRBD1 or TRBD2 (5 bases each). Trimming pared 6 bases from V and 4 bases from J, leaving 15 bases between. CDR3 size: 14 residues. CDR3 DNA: TGTGCCAGCAGACGGGACCAGACCTTAGAGACCCAGTACTTC. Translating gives CASRRDQTLETQYF.

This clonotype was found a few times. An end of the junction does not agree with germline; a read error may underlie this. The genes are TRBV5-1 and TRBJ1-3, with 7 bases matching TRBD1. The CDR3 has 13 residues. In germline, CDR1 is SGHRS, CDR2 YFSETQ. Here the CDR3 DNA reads TGCGCCAGCAGCGGGAACAGGGGAACCACCATATATTTT. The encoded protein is CASSGNRGTTIYF.

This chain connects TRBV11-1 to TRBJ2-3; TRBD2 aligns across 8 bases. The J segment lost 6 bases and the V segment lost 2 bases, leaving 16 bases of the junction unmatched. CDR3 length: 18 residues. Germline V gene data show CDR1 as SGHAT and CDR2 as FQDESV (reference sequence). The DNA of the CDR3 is TGTGCCAGCAGCTTATTACCACTAGCGGAAATCAAGTGGGATACGCAGTATTTT. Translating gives CASSLLPLAEIKWDTQYF.

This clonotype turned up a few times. As DNA, the CDR3 is TGCAGCGTTCAAAGACAGGCCAGCTCCTACAATGAGCAGTTCTTC. Translation: CSVQRQASSYNEQFF. The chain has TRBV29-1 and TRBJ2-1; D is possibly TRBD1 (6 bases). The V end lost 5 bases, the J end lost 0 bases, and 14 bases lay between the germline ends. Germline CDR1 reads SQVTM; CDR2 reads ANQGSEA. This CDR3 has 15 residues.

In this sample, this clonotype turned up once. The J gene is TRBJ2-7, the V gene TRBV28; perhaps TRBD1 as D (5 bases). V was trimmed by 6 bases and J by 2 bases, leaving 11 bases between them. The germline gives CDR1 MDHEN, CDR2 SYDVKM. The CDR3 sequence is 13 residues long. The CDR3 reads CASSHGQAYEQYF. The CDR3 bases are TGTGCCAGCAGCCACGGACAAGCCTACGAGCAGTACTTC.

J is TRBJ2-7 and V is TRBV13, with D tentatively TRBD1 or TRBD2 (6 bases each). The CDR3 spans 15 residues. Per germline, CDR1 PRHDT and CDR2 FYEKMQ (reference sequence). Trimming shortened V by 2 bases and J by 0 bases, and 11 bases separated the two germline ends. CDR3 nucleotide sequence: TGTGCCAGCAGCTTATTAAGGGGGGCCTCCTACGAGCAGTACTTC. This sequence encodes CASSLLRGASYEQYF. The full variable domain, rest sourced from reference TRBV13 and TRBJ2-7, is AAGVIQSPRHLIKEKRETATLKCYPIPRHDTVYWYQQGPGQDPQFLISFYEKMQSDKGSIPDRFSAQQFSDYHSELNMSSLELGDSALYFCASSLLRGASYEQYFGPGTRLTVT.

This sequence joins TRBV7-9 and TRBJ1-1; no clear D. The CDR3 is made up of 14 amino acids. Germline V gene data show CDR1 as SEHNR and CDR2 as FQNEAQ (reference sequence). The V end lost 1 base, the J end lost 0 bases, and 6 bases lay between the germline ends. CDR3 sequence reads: CASSLEGVNTEAFF. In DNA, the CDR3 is TGTGCCAGCAGCTTAGAGGGAGTGAACACTGAAGCTTTCTTT. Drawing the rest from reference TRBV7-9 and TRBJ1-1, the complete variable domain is DTGVSQNPRHKITKRGQNVTFRCDPISEHNRLYWYRQTLGQGPEFLTYFQNEAQLEKSRLLSDRFSAERPKGSFSTLEIQRTEQGDSAMYLCASSLEGVNTEAFFGQGTRLTVV.

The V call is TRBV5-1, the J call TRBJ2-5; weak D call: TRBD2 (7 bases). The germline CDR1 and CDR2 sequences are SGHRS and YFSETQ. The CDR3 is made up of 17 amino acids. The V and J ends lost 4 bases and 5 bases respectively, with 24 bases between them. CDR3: CASSLGGPRGRGETQYF. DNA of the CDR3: TGCGCCAGCAGCCTGGGGGGGCCACGAGGCCGCGGGGAGACCCAGTACTTC. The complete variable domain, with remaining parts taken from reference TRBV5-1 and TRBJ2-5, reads KAGVTQTPRYLIKTRGQQVTLSCSPISGHRSVSWYQQTPGQGLQFLFEYFSETQRNKGNFPGRFSGRQFSNSRSEMNVSTLELGDSALYLCASSLGGPRGRGETQYFGPGTRLLVL.

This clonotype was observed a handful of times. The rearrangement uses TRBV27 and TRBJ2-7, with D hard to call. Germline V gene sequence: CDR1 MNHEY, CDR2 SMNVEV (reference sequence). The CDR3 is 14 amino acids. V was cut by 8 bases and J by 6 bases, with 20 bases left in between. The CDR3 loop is CASRLKWVTGEQYF. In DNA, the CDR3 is TGTGCCAGCCGACTGAAGTGGGTAACGGGCGAGCAGTACTTC.

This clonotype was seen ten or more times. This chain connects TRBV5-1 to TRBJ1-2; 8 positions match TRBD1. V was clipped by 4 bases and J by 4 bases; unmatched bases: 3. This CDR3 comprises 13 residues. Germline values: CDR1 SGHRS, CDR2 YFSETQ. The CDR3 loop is CASSRDRGYGYTF. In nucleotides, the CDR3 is TGCGCCAGCAGCCGTGACAGGGGCTATGGCTACACCTTC.

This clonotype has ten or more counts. This CDR3 is CASSYRRGGELFF. The CDR3 nucleotides are TGTGCCAGCAGCTATCGACGGGGCGGGGAGCTGTTTTTT. The chain recombines TRBV12-3 or TRBV12-4 with TRBJ2-2; D perhaps matches TRBD2 (5 bases). Trimming cost V 6 bases and J 7 bases, with 12 bases left between them. This CDR3 has 13 amino acids.